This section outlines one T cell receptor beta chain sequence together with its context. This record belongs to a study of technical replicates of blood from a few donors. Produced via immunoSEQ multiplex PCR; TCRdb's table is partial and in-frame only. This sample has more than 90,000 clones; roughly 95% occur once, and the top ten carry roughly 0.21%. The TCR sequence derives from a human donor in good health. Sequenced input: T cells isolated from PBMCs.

This CDR3 is CASTGYDEQYF. For the CDR3, the DNA is TGTGCCAGCACGGGTTACGACGAGCAGTACTTC. The chain couples TRBV6-1 to TRBJ2-7; D gene ambiguous. This CDR3 region has 11 residues. Germline-derived CDR1 and CDR2 are MNHNS and SASEGT. The germline V and J ends were trimmed by 7 bases and 5 bases, with 9 bases remaining between them.